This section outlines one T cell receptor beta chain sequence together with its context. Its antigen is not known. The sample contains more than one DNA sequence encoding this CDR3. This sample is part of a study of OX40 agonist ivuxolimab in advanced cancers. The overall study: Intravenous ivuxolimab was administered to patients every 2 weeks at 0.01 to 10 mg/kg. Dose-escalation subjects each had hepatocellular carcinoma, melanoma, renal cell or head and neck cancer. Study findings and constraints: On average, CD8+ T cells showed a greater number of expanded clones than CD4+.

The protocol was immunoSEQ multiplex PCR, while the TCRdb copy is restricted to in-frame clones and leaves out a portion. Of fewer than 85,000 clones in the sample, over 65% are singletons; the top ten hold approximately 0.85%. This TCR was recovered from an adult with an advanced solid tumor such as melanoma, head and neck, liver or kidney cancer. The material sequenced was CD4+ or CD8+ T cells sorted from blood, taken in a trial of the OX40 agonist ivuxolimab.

This chain's CDR3 is CASSLGASTDTQYF. The CDR3 nucleotides read TGTGCCAGCAGCTTGGGGGCTAGCACAGATACGCAGTATTTT. The rearrangement joins TRBV7-2 to TRBJ2-3, with D possibly TRBD1 on 6 matching bases. Trimming left V 3 bases short and J 0 bases short, with 7 bases between. The CDR3 consists of 14 residues. Germline CDR1 and CDR2: SGHTA and FQGNSA.